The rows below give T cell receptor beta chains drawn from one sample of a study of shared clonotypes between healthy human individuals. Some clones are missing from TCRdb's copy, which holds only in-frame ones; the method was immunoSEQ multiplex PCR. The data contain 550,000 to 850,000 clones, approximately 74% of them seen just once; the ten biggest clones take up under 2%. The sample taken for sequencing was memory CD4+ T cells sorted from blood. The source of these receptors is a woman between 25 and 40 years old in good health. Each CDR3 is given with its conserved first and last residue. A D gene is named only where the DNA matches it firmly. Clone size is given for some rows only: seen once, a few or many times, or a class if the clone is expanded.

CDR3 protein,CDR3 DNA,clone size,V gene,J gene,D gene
CASSHNQIRVFSDYEQYF,TGTGCCAGCAGTCACAACCAGATCAGGGTGTTTTCAGACTACGAGCAGTACTTC,NA,TRBV28,TRBJ2-7,NA
CASSFALTSSYEQFF,TGTGCCAGCAGTTTCGCGCTGACCTCCTCGTATGAGCAGTTCTTC,NA,TRBV27,TRBJ2-1,NA
CASSLPEPYNEQFF,TGTGCCAGCAGCCTACCGGAGCCGTACAATGAGCAGTTCTTC,NA,TRBV7-9,TRBJ2-1,NA
CASSIGAINTEAFF,TGTGCCAGTAGTATAGGCGCGATTAACACTGAAGCTTTCTTT,NA,TRBV19,TRBJ1-1,NA
CASSRGLAGINNEQFF,TGCGCCAGCAGCCGGGGACTAGCGGGGATAAACAATGAGCAGTTCTTC,NA,TRBV5-1,TRBJ2-1,TRBD2
CASSPGQGGETQYF,TGCGCCAGCAGCCCGGGACAGGGTGGAGAGACCCAGTACTTC,NA,TRBV5-1,TRBJ2-5,TRBD1
CASTFTTGATNEKLFF,TGTGCCAGCACTTTCACGACAGGGGCGACTAATGAAAAACTGTTTTTT,many,TRBV28,TRBJ1-4,TRBD1
CASSLRPSEQFF,TGTGCCAGCAGTTTACGCCCATCTGAGCAGTTCTTC,NA,TRBV28,TRBJ2-1,NA
CASSLGRRAGHDTGELFF,TGTGCCAGCAGCTTAGGGCGGAGGGCGGGTCACGACACCGGGGAGCTGTTTTTT,NA,TRBV7-9,TRBJ2-2,NA
CASSLGAQETQYF,TGTGCCAGCAGCTTGGGAGCCCAAGAGACCCAGTACTTC,NA,TRBV5-6,TRBJ2-5,NA
CASSPARTRSTDTQYF,TGTGCCAGCAGTCCCGCCAGGACGCGCAGCACAGATACGCAGTATTTT,many,TRBV27,TRBJ2-3,NA
CASSSLEVAGGDNEQFF,TGTGCCAGTAGTAGCCTCGAGGTAGCGGGAGGGGACAATGAGCAGTTCTTC,NA,TRBV19,TRBJ2-1,TRBD2
CASSSTKTANYGYTF,TGTGCCAGCAGTTCAACCAAAACGGCAAACTATGGCTACACCTTC,NA,TRBV27,TRBJ1-2,NA
CASSVGFGTSGSKIKTREQYF,TGTGCCAGCAGCGTAGGTTTCGGGACTAGCGGGAGCAAGATCAAAACAAGGGAGCAGTACTTC,NA,TRBV9,TRBJ2-7,TRBD2
CASSLDPGVYEQYF,TGTGCCAGCAGCTTAGATCCGGGAGTCTACGAGCAGTACTTC,few,TRBV7-2,TRBJ2-7,NA
CASSSAGWKSEQYF,TGTGCCAGCAGCTCGGCAGGGTGGAAGAGCGAGCAGTACTTC,NA,TRBV5-4,TRBJ2-7,NA
CASSGGYQETQYF,TGTGCCAGCAGCGGGGGGTACCAAGAGACCCAGTACTTC,NA,TRBV11-3,TRBJ2-5,NA
CASSQDRQGYSYEQYF,TGTGCCAGCAGCCAAGATCGCCAGGGCTATTCCTACGAGCAGTACTTC,few,TRBV14,TRBJ2-7,NA
CASRSAGGQPQHF,TGCGCCAGTCGGTCCGCGGGCGGGCAGCCCCAGCATTTT,NA,TRBV10-2,TRBJ1-5,NA
CSVERLGYDGYTF,TGCAGCGTTGAGAGATTGGGATATGACGGCTACACCTTC,NA,TRBV29-1,TRBJ1-2,NA
CASTDRGQGTQYF,TGTGCCAGCACCGACAGGGGCCAGGGAACGCAGTATTTT,NA,TRBV27,TRBJ2-3,TRBD1
CASMLIGGAPYNEQFF,TGTGCCAGCATGCTTATTGGGGGAGCGCCCTACAATGAGCAGTTCTTC,NA,TRBV5-5,TRBJ2-1,NA
CASSKTGYQPQHF,TGTGCCAGCAGCAAAACCGGGTATCAGCCCCAGCATTTT,NA,TRBV21-1,TRBJ1-5,NA
CASSLIQGRHGYTF,TGTGCCAGCAGCCTGATACAGGGGCGGCATGGCTACACCTTC,few,TRBV5-5,TRBJ1-2,TRBD1
CASRNQVSAGELFF,TGTGCCAGCAGGAATCAGGTTTCGGCCGGGGAGCTGTTTTTT,NA,TRBV28,TRBJ2-2,NA
CASSGTIDYNEQFF,TGTGCCAGCAGCGGGACTATCGACTACAATGAGCAGTTCTTC,few,TRBV28,TRBJ2-1,TRBD2
CASSEWALQNTGELFF,TGTGCCAGCAGTGAATGGGCCTTACAGAACACCGGGGAGCTGTTTTTT,NA,TRBV25-1,TRBJ2-2,NA
CASSLATSGAGVLTF,TGCGCCAGCAGCTTGGCCACTAGCGGTGCTGGCGTCCTGACTTTC,NA,TRBV5-1,TRBJ2-6,TRBD2
CASSLGPGRSYTF,TGTGCCAGCAGTTTGGGACCAGGTAGAAGCTACACCTTC,many,TRBV27,TRBJ1-2,NA
CASSLAGSYEQYF,TGTGCCAGCAGCTTAGCGGGTTCCTACGAGCAGTACTTC,NA,TRBV7-9,TRBJ2-7,NA
CASSIAPYQPQHF,TGTGCCAGTAGTATTGCCCCCTATCAGCCCCAGCATTTT,NA,TRBV19,TRBJ1-5,NA